The present T cell receptor (beta chain) was sequenced within a study of identical twins. Looked up from germline, CDR1 is LNHNV and CDR2 is YYDKDF (reference sequence). The CDR3 is made up of 14 amino acids. V was cut by 3 bases and J by 2 bases, with 9 bases left in between. General study results and limits: Memory repertoires showed no such pattern, whereas abundant cord blood beta clonotypes carried fewer insertions. For zero-insertion analyses, partial confounding could come from invariant MAIT and iNKT cells. Out-of-frame alpha sequences common to twins exhibited an excess of low generation probability.

Template switching added a universal primer binding site, and final cDNA carried unique molecular identifiers. TCRdb used MiXCR to reprocess the 5' RACE reads, holding one entry per CDR3 protein. The repertoire includes some 500,000 distinct CDR3 sequences, 14% of them detected once, and 0.8% to 1% sits in the top ten. With respect to this clonotype: Its antigen is still unknown.

The same data also contributed to another study, on yellow fever vaccine responses in identical twins.

The chain combines TRBV15 with TRBJ2-3; D remains ambiguous. This clonotype originated in a woman between 18 and 29 years old in good health. Sequenced input: CD4+ T cells sorted from blood. For the CDR3, the DNA is TGTGCCACCAGCAGTCCCAGGCCCACAGATACGCAGTATTTT. Its translation is CATSSPRPTDTQYF.